The present entry profiles one T cell receptor beta chain with its context. The antigen remains unidentified. This record belongs to a study of CD8+ T cells in alopecia areata. RNA extraction was followed by reverse transcription into cDNA, which acted as the sequencing template. Using immunoSEQ multiplex PCR, the repertoire was profiled, and TCRdb retains in-frame clones only, with some absent. This table holds over 200,000 clones, around 62% found once. General observations from the study: Researchers report lesional scalp, most notably alopecia totalis/universalis, outstripped normal scalp in clonality. Against the mouse data, patients shared TCRs less clearly, possibly for HLA reasons.

Germline assignment: CDR1 GTSNPN and CDR2 SVGIG (reference sequence). This CDR3 contains 12 residues. The V and J ends lost 5 bases and 5 bases respectively, with 12 bases between them. The source was CD4+ T cells sorted from blood, collected at week 0. The receptor's source is a human donor with alopecia areata. The rearrangement links TRBV30 to TRBJ1-2, with D possibly TRBD1 on 6 matching bases. CDR3 in DNA: TGTGCCTGGTCCCCAGGGGAATATGGCTACACCTTC. As protein: CAWSPGEYGYTF.